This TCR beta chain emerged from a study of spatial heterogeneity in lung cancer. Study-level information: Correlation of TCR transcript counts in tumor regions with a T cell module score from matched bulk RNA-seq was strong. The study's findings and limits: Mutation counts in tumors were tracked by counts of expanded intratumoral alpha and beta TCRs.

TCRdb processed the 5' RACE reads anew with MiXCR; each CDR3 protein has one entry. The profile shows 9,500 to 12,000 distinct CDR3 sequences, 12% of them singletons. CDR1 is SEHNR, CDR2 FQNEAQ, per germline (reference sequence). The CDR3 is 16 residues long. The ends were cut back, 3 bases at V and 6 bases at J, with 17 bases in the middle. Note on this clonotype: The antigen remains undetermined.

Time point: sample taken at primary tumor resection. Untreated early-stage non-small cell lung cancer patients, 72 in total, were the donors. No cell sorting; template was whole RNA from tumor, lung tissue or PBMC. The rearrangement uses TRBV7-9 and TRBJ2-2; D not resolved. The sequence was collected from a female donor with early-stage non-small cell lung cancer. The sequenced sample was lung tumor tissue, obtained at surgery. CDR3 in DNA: TGTGCCAGCAGCTTTGTTCTGGGTTCTCTCGCCGGGGAGCTGTTTTTT. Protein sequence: CASSFVLGSLAGELFF.